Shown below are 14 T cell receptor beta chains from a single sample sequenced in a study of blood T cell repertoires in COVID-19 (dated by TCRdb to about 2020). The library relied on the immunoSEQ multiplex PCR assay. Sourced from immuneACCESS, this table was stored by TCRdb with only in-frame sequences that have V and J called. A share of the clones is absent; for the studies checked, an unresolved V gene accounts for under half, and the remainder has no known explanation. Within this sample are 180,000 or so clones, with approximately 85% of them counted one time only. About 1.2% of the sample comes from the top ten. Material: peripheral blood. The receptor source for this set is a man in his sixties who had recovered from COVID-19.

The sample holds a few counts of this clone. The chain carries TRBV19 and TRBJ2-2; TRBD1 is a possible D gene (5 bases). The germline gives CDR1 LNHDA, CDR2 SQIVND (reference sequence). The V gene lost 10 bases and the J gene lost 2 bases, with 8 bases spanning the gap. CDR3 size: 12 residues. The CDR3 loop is CATQGNTGELFF. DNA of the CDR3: TGTGCCACGCAGGGTAACACCGGGGAGCTGTTTTTT.

CDR3 sequence: CASWVGRQGKDGANVLTF. CDR3 nucleotides: TGTGCCAGCTGGGTTGGTCGGCAGGGGAAGGACGGGGCCAACGTCCTGACTTTC. The gene calls are TRBV5-4 and TRBJ2-6; maybe TRBD1 (6 bases). Trimming removed 7 bases from V and 4 bases from J, with 24 bases in between. This CDR3 region has 18 residues. Per germline, CDR1 SGHNT and CDR2 YYREEE (reference sequence).

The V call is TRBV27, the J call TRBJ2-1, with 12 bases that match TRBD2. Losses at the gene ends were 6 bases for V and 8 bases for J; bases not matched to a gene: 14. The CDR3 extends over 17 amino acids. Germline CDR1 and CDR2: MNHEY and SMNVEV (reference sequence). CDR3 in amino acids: CASSPTSGGTQRDEQFF. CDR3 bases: TGTGCCAGCAGCCCCACTAGCGGGGGGACTCAAAGGGATGAGCAGTTCTTC.

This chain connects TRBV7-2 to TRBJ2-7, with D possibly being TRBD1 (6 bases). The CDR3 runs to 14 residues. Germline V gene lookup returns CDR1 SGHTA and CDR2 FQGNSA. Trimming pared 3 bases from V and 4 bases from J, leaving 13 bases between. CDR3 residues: CASSFTGHQYEQYF. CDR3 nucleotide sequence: TGTGCCAGCAGCTTTACGGGACACCAGTACGAGCAGTACTTC.

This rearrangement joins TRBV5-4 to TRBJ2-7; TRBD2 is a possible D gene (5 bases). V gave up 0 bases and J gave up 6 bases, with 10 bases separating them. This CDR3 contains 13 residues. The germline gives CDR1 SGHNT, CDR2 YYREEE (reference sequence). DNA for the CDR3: TGTGCCAGCAGCTTGGTCGGCCGGGGCGAGCAGTACTTC. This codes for CASSLVGRGEQYF. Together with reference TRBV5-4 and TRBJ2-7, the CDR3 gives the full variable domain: ETGVTQSPTHLIKTRGQQVTLRCSSQSGHNTVSWYQQALGQGPQFIFQYYREEENGRGNFPPRFSGLQFPNYSSELNVNALELDDSALYLCASSLVGRGEQYFGPGTRLTVT.

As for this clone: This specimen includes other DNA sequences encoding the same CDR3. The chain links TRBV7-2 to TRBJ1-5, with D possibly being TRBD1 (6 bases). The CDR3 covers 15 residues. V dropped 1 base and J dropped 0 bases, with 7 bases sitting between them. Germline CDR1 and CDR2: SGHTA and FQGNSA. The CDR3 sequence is CASSLVQGSNQPQHF. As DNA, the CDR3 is TGTGCCAGCAGCTTAGTACAGGGTAGCAATCAGCCCCAGCATTTT.

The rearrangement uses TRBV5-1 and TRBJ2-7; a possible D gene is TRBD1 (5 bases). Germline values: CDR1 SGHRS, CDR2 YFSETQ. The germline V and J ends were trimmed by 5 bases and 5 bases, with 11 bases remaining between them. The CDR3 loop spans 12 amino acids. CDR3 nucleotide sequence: TGCGCCAGCAGAGGGGCTGAAAACGAGCAGTACTTC. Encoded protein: CASRGAENEQYF. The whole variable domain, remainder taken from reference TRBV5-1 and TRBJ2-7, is KAGVTQTPRYLIKTRGQQVTLSCSPISGHRSVSWYQQTPGQGLQFLFEYFSETQRNKGNFPGRFSGRQFSNSRSEMNVSTLELGDSALYLCASRGAENEQYFGPGTRLTVT.

CDR3 bases: TGTGCCAGCAAACTGGGGGCCCTCTCCTATAATTCACCCCTCCACTTT. The encoded protein is CASKLGALSYNSPLHF. The V call is TRBV27, the J call TRBJ1-6, with D perhaps TRBD1 (6 bases). V was cut by 7 bases and J by 0 bases, with 13 bases left in between. CDR3 size: 16 residues. Germline CDR1 MNHEY, CDR2 SMNVEV (reference sequence).

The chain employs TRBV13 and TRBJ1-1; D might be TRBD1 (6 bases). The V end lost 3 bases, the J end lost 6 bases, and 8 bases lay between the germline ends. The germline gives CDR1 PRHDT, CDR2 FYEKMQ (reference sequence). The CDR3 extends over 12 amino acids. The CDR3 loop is CASSFTGSEAFF. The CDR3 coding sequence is TGTGCCAGCAGCTTCACAGGGTCTGAAGCTTTCTTT.

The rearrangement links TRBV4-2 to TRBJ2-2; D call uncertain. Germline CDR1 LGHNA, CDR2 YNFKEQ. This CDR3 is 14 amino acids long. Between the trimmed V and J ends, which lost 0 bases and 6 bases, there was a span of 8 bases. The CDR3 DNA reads TGTGCCAGCAGCCAAGATGAACACCCCGGGGAGCTGTTTTTT. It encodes CASSQDEHPGELFF.

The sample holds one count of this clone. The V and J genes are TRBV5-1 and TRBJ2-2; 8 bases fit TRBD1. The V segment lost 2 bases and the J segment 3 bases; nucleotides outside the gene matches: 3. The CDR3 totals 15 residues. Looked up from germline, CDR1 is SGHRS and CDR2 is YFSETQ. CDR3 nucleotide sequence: TGCGCCAGCAGCTTACAGGGGGAGCACACCGGGGAGCTGTTTTTT. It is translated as CASSLQGEHTGELFF.

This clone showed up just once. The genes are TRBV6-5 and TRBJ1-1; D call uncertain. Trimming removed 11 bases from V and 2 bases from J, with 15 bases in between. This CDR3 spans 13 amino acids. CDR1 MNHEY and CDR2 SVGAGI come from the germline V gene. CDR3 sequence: CAVSEVQNTEAFF. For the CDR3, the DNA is TGTGCCGTCTCGGAGGTCCAAAACACTGAAGCTTTCTTT.

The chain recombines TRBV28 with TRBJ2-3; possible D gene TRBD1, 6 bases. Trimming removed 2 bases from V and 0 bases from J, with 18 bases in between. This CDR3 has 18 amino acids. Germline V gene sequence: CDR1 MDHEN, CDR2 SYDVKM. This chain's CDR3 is CASSLPGRGRVSTDTQYF. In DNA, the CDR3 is TGTGCCAGCAGTTTACCGGGCAGGGGTAGGGTTAGCACAGATACGCAGTATTTT.

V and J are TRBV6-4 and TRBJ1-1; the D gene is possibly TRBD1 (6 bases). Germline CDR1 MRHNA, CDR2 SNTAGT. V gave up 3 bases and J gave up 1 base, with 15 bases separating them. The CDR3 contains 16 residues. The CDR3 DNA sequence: TGTGCCAGCAGTGAGGTGGGGGGGGCAGGGAACACTGAAGCTTTCTTT. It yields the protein CASSEVGGAGNTEAFF.